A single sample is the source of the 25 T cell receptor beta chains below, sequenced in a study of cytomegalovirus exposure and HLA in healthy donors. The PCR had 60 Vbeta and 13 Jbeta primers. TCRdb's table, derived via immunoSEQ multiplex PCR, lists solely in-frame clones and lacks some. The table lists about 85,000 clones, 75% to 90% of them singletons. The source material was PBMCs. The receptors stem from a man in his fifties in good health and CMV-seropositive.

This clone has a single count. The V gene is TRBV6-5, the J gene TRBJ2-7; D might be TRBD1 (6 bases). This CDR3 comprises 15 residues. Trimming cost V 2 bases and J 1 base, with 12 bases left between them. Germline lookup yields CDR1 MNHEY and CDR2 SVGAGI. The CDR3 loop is CASSYEGGRSYEQYF. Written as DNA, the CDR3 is TGTGCCAGCAGTTACGAAGGGGGACGGTCCTACGAGCAGTACTTC.

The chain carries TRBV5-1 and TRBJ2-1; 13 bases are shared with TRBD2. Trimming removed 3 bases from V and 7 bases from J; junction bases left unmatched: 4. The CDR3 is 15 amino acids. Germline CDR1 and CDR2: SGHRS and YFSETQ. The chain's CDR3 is CASSSGLAGTNEQFF. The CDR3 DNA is TGCGCCAGCAGCTCGGGACTAGCGGGGACGAATGAGCAGTTCTTC.

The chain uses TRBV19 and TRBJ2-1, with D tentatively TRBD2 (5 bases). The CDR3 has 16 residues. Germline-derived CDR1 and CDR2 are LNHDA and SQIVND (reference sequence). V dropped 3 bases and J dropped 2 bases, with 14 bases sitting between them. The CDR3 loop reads CASSIERTPPYNEQFF. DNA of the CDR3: TGTGCCAGTAGTATTGAGCGGACGCCTCCCTACAATGAGCAGTTCTTC.

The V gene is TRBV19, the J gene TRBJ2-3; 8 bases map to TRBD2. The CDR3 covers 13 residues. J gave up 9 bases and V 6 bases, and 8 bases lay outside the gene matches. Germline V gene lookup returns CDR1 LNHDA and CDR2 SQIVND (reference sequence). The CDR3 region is CASRGLELETQYF. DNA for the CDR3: TGTGCCAGTAGGGGACTAGAGTTAGAGACGCAGTATTTT.

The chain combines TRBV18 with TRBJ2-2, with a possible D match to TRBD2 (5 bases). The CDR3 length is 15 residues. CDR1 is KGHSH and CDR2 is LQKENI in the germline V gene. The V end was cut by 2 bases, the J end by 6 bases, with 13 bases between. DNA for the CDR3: TGTGCCAGCTCACCAAACGGGAATAACGCCGGGGAGCTGTTTTTT. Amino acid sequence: CASSPNGNNAGELFF. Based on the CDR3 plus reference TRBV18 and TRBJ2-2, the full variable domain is NAGVMQNPRHLVRRRGQEARLRCSPMKGHSHVYWYRQLPEEGLKFMVYLQKENIIDESGMPKERFSAEFPKEGPSILRIQQVVRGDSAAYFCASSPNGNNAGELFFGEGSRLTVL.

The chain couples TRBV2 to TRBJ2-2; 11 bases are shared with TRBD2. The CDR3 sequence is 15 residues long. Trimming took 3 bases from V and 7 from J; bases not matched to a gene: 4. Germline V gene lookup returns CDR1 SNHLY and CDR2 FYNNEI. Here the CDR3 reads CASSERLAGGGELFF. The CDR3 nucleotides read TGTGCCAGCAGTGAGCGGCTAGCGGGGGGCGGGGAGCTGTTTTTT.

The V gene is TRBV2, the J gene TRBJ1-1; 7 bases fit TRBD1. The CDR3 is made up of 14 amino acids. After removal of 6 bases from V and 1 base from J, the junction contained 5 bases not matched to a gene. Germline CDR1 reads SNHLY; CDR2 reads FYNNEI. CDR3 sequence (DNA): TGTGCCAGCAGGACCAGGACAGGGAACACTGAAGCTTTCTTT. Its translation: CASRTRTGNTEAFF.

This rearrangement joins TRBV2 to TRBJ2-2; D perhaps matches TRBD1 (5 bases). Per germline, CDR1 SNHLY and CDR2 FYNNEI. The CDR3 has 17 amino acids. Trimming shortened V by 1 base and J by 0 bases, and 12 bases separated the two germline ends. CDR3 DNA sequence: TGTGCCAGCAGTGAAGTCTGGGGCTACACGAACACCGGGGAGCTGTTTTTT. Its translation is CASSEVWGYTNTGELFF.

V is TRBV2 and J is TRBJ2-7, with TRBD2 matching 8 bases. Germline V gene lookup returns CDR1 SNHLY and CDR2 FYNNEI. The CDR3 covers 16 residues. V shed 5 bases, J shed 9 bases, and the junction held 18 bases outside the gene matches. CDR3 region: CASSPHLGTRGFGQYF. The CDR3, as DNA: TGTGCCAGCAGTCCCCACCTCGGGACTAGGGGGTTTGGGCAGTACTTC.

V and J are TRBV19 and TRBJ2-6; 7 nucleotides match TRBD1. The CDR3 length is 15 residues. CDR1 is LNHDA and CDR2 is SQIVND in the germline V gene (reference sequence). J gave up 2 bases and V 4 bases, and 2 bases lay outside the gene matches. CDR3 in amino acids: CASSTTGAGANVLTF. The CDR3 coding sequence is TGTGCCAGTAGTACTACAGGGGCTGGGGCCAACGTCCTGACTTTC.

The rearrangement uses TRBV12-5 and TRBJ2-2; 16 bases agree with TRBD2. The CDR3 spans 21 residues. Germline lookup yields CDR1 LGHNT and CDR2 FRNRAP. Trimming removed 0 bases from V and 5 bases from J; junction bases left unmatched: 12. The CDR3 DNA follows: TGTGCTAGTGGTTTGGTGACCCGTGGGGGACTAGCGGGAGGGAGAACCGGGGAGCTGTTTTTT. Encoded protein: CASGLVTRGGLAGGRTGELFF.

The CDR3, as DNA: TGTGCCAGCAGTTTCCCAGGGGTGGGGACTGAAGCTTTCTTT. Translating it yields CASSFPGVGTEAFF. The V and J genes are TRBV7-6 and TRBJ1-1, with D possibly being TRBD1 (6 bases). Germline V CDR1 and CDR2: SGHVS, FNYEAQ. There are 14 residues in the CDR3. V lost 6 bases, J lost 5 bases, and 16 bases lay in between.

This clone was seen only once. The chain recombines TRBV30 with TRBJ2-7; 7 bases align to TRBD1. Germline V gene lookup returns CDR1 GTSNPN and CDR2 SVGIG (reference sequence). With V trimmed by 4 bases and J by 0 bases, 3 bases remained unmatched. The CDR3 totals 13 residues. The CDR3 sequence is CAWNRQGSYEQYF. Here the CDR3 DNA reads TGTGCCTGGAACCGACAGGGCTCCTACGAGCAGTACTTC.

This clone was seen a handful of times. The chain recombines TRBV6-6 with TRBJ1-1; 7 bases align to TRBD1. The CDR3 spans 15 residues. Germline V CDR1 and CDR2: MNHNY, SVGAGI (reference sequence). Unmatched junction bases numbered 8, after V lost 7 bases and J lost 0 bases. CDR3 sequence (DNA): TGTGCCAGCACCTCACTTACAGGGGTGAACACTGAAGCTTTCTTT. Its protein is CASTSLTGVNTEAFF.

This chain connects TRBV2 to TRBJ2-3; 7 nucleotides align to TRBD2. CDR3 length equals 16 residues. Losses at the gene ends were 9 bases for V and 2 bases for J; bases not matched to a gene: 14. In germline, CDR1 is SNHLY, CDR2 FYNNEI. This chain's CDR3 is CASSASGHVFTDTQYF. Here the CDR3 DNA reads TGTGCCAGTTCGGCTAGCGGCCACGTCTTCACAGATACGCAGTATTTT. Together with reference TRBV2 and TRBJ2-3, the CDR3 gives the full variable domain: EPEVTQTPSHQVTQMGQEVILRCVPISNHLYFYWYRQILGQKVEFLVSFYNNEISEKSEIFDDQFSVERPDGSNFTLKIRSTKLEDSAMYFCASSASGHVFTDTQYFGPGTRLTVL.

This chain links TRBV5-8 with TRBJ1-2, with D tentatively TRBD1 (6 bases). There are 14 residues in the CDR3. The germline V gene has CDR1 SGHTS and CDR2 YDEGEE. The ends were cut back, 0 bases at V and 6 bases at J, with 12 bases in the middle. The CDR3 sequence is CASSLAVQGHGYTF. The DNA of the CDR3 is TGTGCCAGCAGCTTGGCCGTACAGGGCCATGGCTACACCTTC.

The CDR3 sequence is CASSLLTSGSGYEQYF. The CDR3 DNA reads TGTGCCAGCTCTCTCCTGACTAGCGGGAGTGGGTACGAGCAGTACTTC. The rearrangement uses TRBV18 and TRBJ2-7; 12 bases are a match to TRBD2. The V gene's germline CDR1 is KGHSH and CDR2 LQKENI. The CDR3 loop spans 16 amino acids. V lost 6 bases to trimming and J lost 4 bases; unmatched junction nucleotides: 10.

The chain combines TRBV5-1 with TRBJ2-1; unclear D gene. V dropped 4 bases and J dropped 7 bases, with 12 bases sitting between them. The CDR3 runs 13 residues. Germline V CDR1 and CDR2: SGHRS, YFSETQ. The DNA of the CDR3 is TGCGCCAGCAGCCTCCCCGTCAGGAATGAGCAGTTCTTC. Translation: CASSLPVRNEQFF.

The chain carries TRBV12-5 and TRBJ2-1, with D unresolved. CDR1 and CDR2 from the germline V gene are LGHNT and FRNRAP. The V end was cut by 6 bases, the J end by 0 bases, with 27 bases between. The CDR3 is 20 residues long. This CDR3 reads CASGSIQDGQTIFSYNEQFF. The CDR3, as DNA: TGTGCTAGTGGATCCATACAAGACGGCCAAACTATCTTCTCCTACAATGAGCAGTTCTTC.

CDR3 coding DNA: TGTGCCAGCTCACCCCTTAGGACAGGGAGCGGCGATCAGCCCCAGCATTTT. Translated: CASSPLRTGSGDQPQHF. The genes are TRBV18 and TRBJ1-5, with 8 bases fitting TRBD1. Looked up from germline, CDR1 is KGHSH and CDR2 is LQKENI. J was trimmed by 5 bases and V by 3 bases; bases with no gene match: 12. The CDR3 has 17 amino acids.

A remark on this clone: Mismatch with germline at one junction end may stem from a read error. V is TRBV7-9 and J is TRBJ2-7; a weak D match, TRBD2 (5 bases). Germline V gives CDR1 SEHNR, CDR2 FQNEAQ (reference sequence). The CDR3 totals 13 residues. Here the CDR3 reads CSSSSGDAYEQYF. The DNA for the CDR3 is TGTTCCAGCAGCTCCGGGGATGCCTACGAGCAGTACTTC.

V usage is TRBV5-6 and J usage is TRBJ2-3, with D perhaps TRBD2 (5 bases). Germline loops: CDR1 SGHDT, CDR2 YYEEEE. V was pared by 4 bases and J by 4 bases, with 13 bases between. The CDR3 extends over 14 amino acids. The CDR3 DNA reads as TGTGCCAGCAGCCTGCTGGGAGAGGCAGATACGCAGTATTTT. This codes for CASSLLGEADTQYF.

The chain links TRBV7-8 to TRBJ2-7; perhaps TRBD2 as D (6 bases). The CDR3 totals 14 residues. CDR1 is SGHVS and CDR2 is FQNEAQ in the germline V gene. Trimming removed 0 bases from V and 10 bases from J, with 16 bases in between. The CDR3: CASSLAMGSGRQYF. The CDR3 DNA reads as TGTGCCAGCAGCTTAGCCATGGGCTCCGGGAGACAGTACTTC.

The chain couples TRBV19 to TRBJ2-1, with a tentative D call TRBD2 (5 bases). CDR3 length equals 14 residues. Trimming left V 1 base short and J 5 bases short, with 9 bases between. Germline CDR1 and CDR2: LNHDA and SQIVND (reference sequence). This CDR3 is CASSIGRTHNEQFF. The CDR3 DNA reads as TGTGCCAGTAGTATAGGACGGACTCACAATGAGCAGTTCTTC.

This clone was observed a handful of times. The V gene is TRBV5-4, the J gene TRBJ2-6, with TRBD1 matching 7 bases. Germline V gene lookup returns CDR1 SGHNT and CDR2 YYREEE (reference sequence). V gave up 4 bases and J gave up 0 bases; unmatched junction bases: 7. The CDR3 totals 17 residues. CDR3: CASSSPGQYSGANVLTF. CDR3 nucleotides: TGTGCCAGCAGCAGTCCGGGACAGTACTCTGGGGCCAACGTCCTGACTTTC.